What follows describes a single TCR beta chain. Its specificity is unknown. PCR amplification relied on 60 Vbeta primers (plus 13 Jbeta primers). TCRdb's table, derived via immunoSEQ multiplex PCR, lists solely in-frame clones and lacks some. The sample consists of 150,000 to 200,000 clones, around 82% of them appearing once. The sample is drawn from a study of cytomegalovirus exposure and HLA in healthy donors. Study conclusions and caveats: The classifier reportedly diagnosed cytomegalovirus status with high sensitivity and specificity. An analysis was carried out at a later point. It showed that HLA-associated TCR beta chains were more clonally expanded than equally common non-associated chains. The study dropped some indistinguishable V segments, TRBV6-2 and TRBV6-3 among them.

Donors had nominal health at sampling but likely had unrecorded immune exposures. V was clipped by 2 bases and J by 7 bases; unmatched bases: 11. Germline assignment: CDR1 GTSNPN and CDR2 SVGIG (reference sequence). The length of the CDR3 is 15 residues. This clonotype was obtained from a woman in her fifties or sixties in good health and CMV-seropositive. Material: PBMCs. The J gene is TRBJ2-5, the V gene TRBV30, with TRBD2 identical over 9 bases. The CDR3 loop is CAWSQGGGAFGTQYF. As DNA, the CDR3 is TGTGCCTGGAGTCAGGGCGGGGGGGCTTTTGGGACCCAGTACTTC.